At least ten counts were recorded for the clone carrying this TCR beta chain. Its target is not known. The read is 3 residues too short to cover the CDR3 end, so that end is filled in from the germline J gene. Reduced serum IgG, IgA and/or IgM plus specific antibody deficiency defined CVID. The data were obtained in a study of T cell clonality in common variable immunodeficiency. Study results and limitations: Compared with healthy controls, CVID subjects showed increased TCRbeta clonality, mostly in about a third. Fewer deletions and N-nucleotide insertions were reportedly seen in common variable immunodeficiency TCR beta sequences.

TCRdb keeps only in-frame clones here, not all; method: immunoSEQ multiplex PCR. The sample contains several thousand clones, none of them singletons. The CDR3 loop spans 13 amino acids. J was trimmed by 5 bases and V by 10 bases; bases with no gene match: 5. CDR1 and CDR2 (germline): LNHDA, SQIVND (reference sequence). The material sequenced was peripheral blood mononuclear cells. This TCR came from a human donor with common variable immunodeficiency. The rearrangement links TRBV19 to TRBJ1-6; 7 bases are shared with TRBD1. CDR3 loop: CATSGTDNSPLHF. The DNA read from the CDR3 is TGTGCCACCTCCGGGACAGATAATTCACCC.